The next 25 T cell receptor beta chains were all read from a single sample in a study of regulatory T cells in long-lasting Graves disease. Time point in this sample: newly diagnosed GD, antithyroid drugs for less than 3 months. The TCR library was prepared using RNA isolated from PBMCs. Investigators prepared the TCR beta libraries by applying iRepertoire HTBI primers and Arm-PCR of CDR3 regions. TCRdb passed the multiplex PCR reads through MiXCR, listing each CDR3 protein once. The sample yields more than 300,000 distinct CDR3 sequences, 15% to 18% seen once. The specimen was peripheral blood mononuclear cells (PBMCs), collected at new diagnosis, from a patient treated with antithyroid drugs. The receptors come from a female donor with Graves disease.

This clonotype was seen only a few times. CDR3 sequence: CASGGAGEQFF. In DNA form, the CDR3 reads TGTGCCAGCGGGGGGGCGGGTGAGCAGTTCTTC. The genes are TRBV6-1 and TRBJ2-1; TRBD2 might be the D (7 bases). This CDR3 contains 11 residues. Germline values: CDR1 MNHNS, CDR2 SASEGT. With 8 bases removed from V and 9 bases from J, the gap between germline ends came to 11 bases.

The V call is TRBV3-1, the J call TRBJ2-6; 8 bases agree with TRBD2. The trim removed 1 base at V and 0 bases at J, leaving 5 bases unmatched. Germline loops: CDR1 LGHDT, CDR2 YNNKEL (reference sequence). This CDR3 is 18 amino acids long. The CDR3 loop reads CASSQGSAGVSGANVLTF. CDR3 in DNA: TGTGCCAGCAGCCAAGGGTCAGCGGGGGTCTCTGGGGCCAACGTCCTGACTTTC. Using reference TRBV3-1 and TRBJ2-6 for the parts outside the CDR3, the full variable domain is DTAVSQTPKYLVTQMGNDKSIKCEQNLGHDTMYWYKQDSKKFLKIMFSYNNKELIINETVPNRFSPKSPDKAHLNLHINSLELGDSAVYFCASSQGSAGVSGANVLTFGAGSRLTVL.

The chain employs TRBV27 and TRBJ2-1; D remains unclear. The CDR3 extends over 15 amino acids. CDR1 MNHEY and CDR2 SMNVEV come from the germline V gene (reference sequence). V was clipped by 4 bases and J by 2 bases, with 12 bases between them. CDR3 nucleotides: TGTGCCAGCAGTTACGGACGAGTAGCCTACAATGAGCAGTTCTTC. Protein: CASSYGRVAYNEQFF.

The chain has TRBV20-1 and TRBJ2-7; D might be TRBD1 (5 bases). Germline loops: CDR1 DFQATT, CDR2 SNEGSKA (reference sequence). V lost 0 bases, J lost 3 bases, and 12 bases lay in between. The CDR3 consists of 14 residues. The CDR3 reads CSARDGAADYEQYF. CDR3 bases: TGCAGTGCTAGAGATGGGGCGGCGGACTACGAGCAGTACTTC.

Concerning this clonotype itself: This may arise from a read error, as a much more abundant clone is one base away. V gene TRBV13 combines with J gene TRBJ1-3; D is unresolved. CDR3 size: 14 residues. Deletions cut 5 bases from V and 1 base from J, with 9 bases between. In germline, CDR1 is PRHDT, CDR2 FYEKMQ (reference sequence). This chain's CDR3 is CASSRRSSGNTIYF. The DNA of the CDR3 is TGTGCCAGCAGCCGACGGTCTTCTGGAAACACCATATATTTT.

This clonotype was seen many times. The chain is built from TRBV27 and TRBJ1-1; D perhaps matches TRBD1 (6 bases). CDR1 and CDR2 from the germline V gene are MNHEY and SMNVEV (reference sequence). The V and J ends lost 6 bases and 1 base respectively, with 12 bases between them. The CDR3 extends over 14 amino acids. In DNA form, the CDR3 reads TGTGCCAGCAGAAGGGACACCAAGAACACTGAAGCTTTCTTT. Amino acid sequence: CASRRDTKNTEAFF.

This clonotype was recorded many times. V usage is TRBV6-5 and J usage is TRBJ1-1; 7 positions agree with TRBD1. The CDR3 sequence is 16 residues long. CDR1 MNHEY and CDR2 SVGAGI come from the germline V gene. V was pared by 4 bases and J by 1 base, with 9 bases of the junction left unmatched. The CDR3 is CASSFPPGTANTEAFF. DNA for the CDR3: TGTGCCAGCAGTTTTCCCCCCGGGACAGCGAACACTGAAGCTTTCTTT.

This clonotype was counted many times. The chain has TRBV7-8 and TRBJ2-7; TRBD2 agrees at 9 bases. This CDR3 is built from 16 residues. Germline CDR1 SGHVS, CDR2 FQNEAQ. Germline trimming cut 1 base from V and 0 bases from J; bases unmatched to any gene: 4. This chain's CDR3 is CASSLVLAGSSYEQYF. The CDR3 bases are TGTGCCAGCAGCTTAGTTCTAGCGGGGAGCTCCTACGAGCAGTACTTC.

J is TRBJ2-3 and V is TRBV7-9; 8 nucleotides align to TRBD2. The junction had 13 bases not matched to a gene; V was cut back by 5 bases and J by 6 bases. CDR1 is SEHNR, CDR2 FQNEAQ, per germline (reference sequence). The CDR3 is 16 amino acids. The chain's CDR3 is CASSGGGGRPRDTQYF. CDR3 nucleotide sequence: TGTGCCAGCAGCGGGGGCGGGGGGCGACCCCGGGATACGCAGTATTTT.

The chain combines TRBV12-3 or TRBV12-4 with TRBJ2-1; 14 positions agree with TRBD2. The ends lost 5 bases at V and 9 bases at J; junction bases unmatched: 12. The CDR3 is made up of 17 amino acids. CDR3 sequence (DNA): TGTGCCAGCAGTAGGGGACTAGCGGGAGAGAGGTTGGGTGAGCAGTTCTTC. Amino acids: CASSRGLAGERLGEQFF.

This clonotype has at least ten counts. The chain combines TRBV6-2 or TRBV6-3 with TRBJ2-7, with TRBD2 matching over 8 bases. This CDR3 has 14 amino acids. V lost 6 bases, J lost 0 bases, and 4 bases stayed unmatched. Germline values: CDR1 MNHEY, CDR2 SVGEGT. CDR3 loop: CASRTSGNSYEQYF. The CDR3 DNA reads TGTGCCAGCAGAACTAGCGGCAACTCCTACGAGCAGTACTTC.

In DNA form, the CDR3 reads TGTGCCAGCAGCTTGGACTCCTCGACAGGGTTGAATTCACCCCTCCACTTT. Its protein is CASSLDSSTGLNSPLHF. V is TRBV5-6 and J is TRBJ1-6; TRBD1 matches at 7 bases. From germline, CDR1 is SGHDT and CDR2 YYEEEE. V was pared by 0 bases and J by 7 bases, with 10 bases of the junction left unmatched. This CDR3 spans 17 amino acids.

This sequence joins TRBV20-1 and TRBJ2-3, with D unresolved. TRBJ1-5 matches the DNA end more closely, so the J call is doubtful. Germline loops: CDR1 DFQATT, CDR2 SNEGSKA (reference sequence). The CDR3 runs 13 residues. The CDR3 DNA is TGCAGTGCTAGAGATATGGGTGCAGATACGCAGCATTTT. This sequence encodes CSARDMGADTQHF.

This clonotype appeared many times. The V and J genes are TRBV5-1 and TRBJ1-1; possibly TRBD1 for D (5 bases). The germline V and J ends were trimmed by 4 bases and 1 base, with 11 bases remaining between them. Germline CDR1 is SGHRS and CDR2 is YFSETQ. This CDR3 has 14 residues. The CDR3 spells CASSTGHRNTEAFF. The DNA for the CDR3 is TGCGCCAGCAGCACCGGACACCGGAACACTGAAGCTTTCTTT. The full variable domain, rest sourced from reference TRBV5-1 and TRBJ1-1, is KAGVTQTPRYLIKTRGQQVTLSCSPISGHRSVSWYQQTPGQGLQFLFEYFSETQRNKGNFPGRFSGRQFSNSRSEMNVSTLELGDSALYLCASSTGHRNTEAFFGQGTRLTVV.

Sample share makes this clonotype medium-sized. The chain links TRBV3-1 to TRBJ2-5; D not certain. Between the trimmed V and J ends, which lost 4 bases and 1 base, there was a span of 4 bases. Germline-derived CDR1 and CDR2 are LGHDT and YNNKEL (reference sequence). The CDR3 is made up of 12 amino acids. CDR3 bases: TGTGCCAGCAGCCGATTCCAAGAGACCCAGTACTTC. Translated, it gives CASSRFQETQYF.

This clonotype came up many times. CDR3 nucleotides: TGTGCCCTATTCCGGGGTAGTGTTGGGAATGAGCAGTTCTTC. Translated: CALFRGSVGNEQFF. The chain is built from TRBV2 and TRBJ2-1, with D possibly matching TRBD2 (5 bases). Looked up from germline, CDR1 is SNHLY and CDR2 is FYNNEI. There are 14 residues in the CDR3. With 11 bases removed from V and 7 bases from J, the gap between germline ends came to 21 bases.

This clonotype was counted many times. V and J are TRBV5-1 and TRBJ1-4, with D possibly matching TRBD1 (5 bases). The germline CDR1 and CDR2 sequences are SGHRS and YFSETQ. With 0 bases removed from V and 8 bases from J, the gap between germline ends came to 14 bases. This CDR3 contains 15 residues. The CDR3 DNA is TGCGCCAGCAGCTTGGAGAACAGGCCGGAGGAAAAACTGTTTTTT. This translates into CASSLENRPEEKLFF.

On this clonotype: This CDR3 fails to terminate in the conserved phenylalanine or tryptophan, so it likely reflects a read error. The J gene is TRBJ1-1, the V gene TRBV5-4; TRBD1 matches 8 bases. CDR1 SGHNT and CDR2 YYREEE come from the germline V gene (reference sequence). This CDR3 is built from 16 residues. V dropped 4 bases and J dropped 1; count of bases not matched to a gene: 9. CDR3 sequence reads: CASSPQGALGNTEAFS. The CDR3 region has the DNA TGTGCCAGCAGCCCCCAGGGGGCGTTAGGGAACACTGAAGCTTTCTCT.

Many counts were recorded for this clonotype. Germline is not matched at one junction end, which may reflect a read error. The V gene is TRBV3-1, the J gene TRBJ2-1; D may match TRBD1 or TRBD2 (5 bases each). Germline assignment: CDR1 LGHDT and CDR2 YNNKEL (reference sequence). The CDR3 totals 12 residues. The CDR3 DNA is TGTGCCAGCAGCCCCGGGACCGCCATTTTGCTCTTC. This encodes CASSPGTAILLF.

This clonotype was seen a few times. The rearrangement uses TRBV6-1 and TRBJ2-5; no reliable D call. The V end lost 8 bases, the J end lost 4 bases, and 14 bases lay between the germline ends. This CDR3 is 13 amino acids long. Germline CDR1 and CDR2: MNHNS and SASEGT. As DNA, the CDR3 is TGTGCCAGCGCTGACCGGGCCCCAGAGACCCAGTACTTC. This gives the protein CASADRAPETQYF.

Many counts were recorded for this clonotype. J is TRBJ2-7 and V is TRBV29-1; TRBD1 matches 9 bases. The CDR3 runs 13 residues. CDR1 SQVTM and CDR2 ANQGSEA come from the germline V gene. V lost 6 bases to trimming and J lost 6 bases; unmatched junction nucleotides: 9. The CDR3: CSVLRDRVAEQYF. CDR3 DNA: TGCAGCGTATTGCGGGACAGGGTCGCCGAGCAGTACTTC.

This clonotype was found many times. The CDR3 spells CASSLQGADYGYTF. The CDR3 coding sequence is TGTGCCAGCAGCTTACAGGGGGCGGACTATGGCTACACCTTC. The genes are TRBV7-9 and TRBJ1-2, with 8 nucleotides matching TRBD1. This CDR3 region has 14 residues. The V gene's germline CDR1 is SEHNR and CDR2 FQNEAQ (reference sequence). The J segment lost 3 bases and the V segment lost 2 bases, leaving 2 bases of the junction unmatched. Full variable domain (outside the CDR3, taken from reference TRBV7-9 and TRBJ1-2): DTGVSQNPRHKITKRGQNVTFRCDPISEHNRLYWYRQTLGQGPEFLTYFQNEAQLEKSRLLSDRFSAERPKGSFSTLEIQRTEQGDSAMYLCASSLQGADYGYTFGSGTRLTVV.

The sample holds a few counts of this clonotype. This chain links TRBV5-1 with TRBJ2-1; D might be TRBD2 (5 bases). The CDR3 has 14 residues. Germline loops: CDR1 SGHRS, CDR2 YFSETQ. The V end was cut by 0 bases, the J end by 10 bases, with 14 bases between. CDR3 sequence reads: CASSLAIMGEEQFF. CDR3 in DNA: TGCGCCAGCAGCTTGGCCATTATGGGAGAGGAGCAGTTCTTC.

This clonotype was picked up many times. The chain joins TRBV27 to TRBJ1-1; D not certain. CDR3 length equals 13 residues. Germline-derived CDR1 and CDR2 are MNHEY and SMNVEV (reference sequence). V was trimmed by 1 base and J by 6 bases, leaving 9 bases between them. CDR3 sequence: CASSLLSQSEAFF. Here the CDR3 DNA reads TGTGCCAGCAGTTTATTGTCCCAGTCTGAAGCTTTCTTT.

This clonotype was counted a few times. This chain joins TRBV6-2 or TRBV6-3 and TRBJ2-7; 8 bases align to TRBD2. Germline V gives CDR1 MNHEY, CDR2 SVGEGT. The V segment lost 2 bases and the J segment 6 bases; nucleotides outside the gene matches: 12. The CDR3 consists of 16 residues. The CDR3: CASSYQGAGDPREQYF. The DNA for the CDR3 is TGTGCCAGCAGTTACCAAGGAGCGGGAGACCCCCGCGAGCAGTACTTC.